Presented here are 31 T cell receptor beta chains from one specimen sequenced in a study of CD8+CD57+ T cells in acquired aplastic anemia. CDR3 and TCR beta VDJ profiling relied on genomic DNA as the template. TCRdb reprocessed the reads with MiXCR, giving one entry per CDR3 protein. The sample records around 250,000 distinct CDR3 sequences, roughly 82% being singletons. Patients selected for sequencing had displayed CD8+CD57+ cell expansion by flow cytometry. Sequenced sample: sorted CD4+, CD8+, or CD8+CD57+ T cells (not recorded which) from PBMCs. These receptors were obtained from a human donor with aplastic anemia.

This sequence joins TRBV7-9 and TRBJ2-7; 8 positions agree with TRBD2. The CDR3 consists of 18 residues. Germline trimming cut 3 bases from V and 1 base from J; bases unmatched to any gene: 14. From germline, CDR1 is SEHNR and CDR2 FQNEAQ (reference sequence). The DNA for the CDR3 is TGTGCCAGCAGCTTTCATCCAAGCGGGGGAGCCCTTTCCTACGAGCAGTACGTC. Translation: CASSFHPSGGALSYEQYV.

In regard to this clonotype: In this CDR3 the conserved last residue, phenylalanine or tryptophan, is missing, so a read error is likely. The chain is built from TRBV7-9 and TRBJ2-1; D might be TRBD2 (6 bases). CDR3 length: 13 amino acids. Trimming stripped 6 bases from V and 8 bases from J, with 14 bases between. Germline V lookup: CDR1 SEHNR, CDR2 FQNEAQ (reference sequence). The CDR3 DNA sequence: TGTGCCAGCAGTTATGCGGGGATCCATGAGCAGTTCTAC. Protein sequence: CASSYAGIHEQFY.

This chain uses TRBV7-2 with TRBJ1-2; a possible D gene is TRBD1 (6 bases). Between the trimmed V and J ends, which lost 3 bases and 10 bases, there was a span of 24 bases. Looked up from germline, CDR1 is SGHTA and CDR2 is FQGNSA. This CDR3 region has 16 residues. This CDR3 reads CASSLEGGALYYYYTF. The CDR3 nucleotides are TGTGCCAGCAGCTTGGAGGGGGGCGCCCTCTATTATTACTACACCTTC.

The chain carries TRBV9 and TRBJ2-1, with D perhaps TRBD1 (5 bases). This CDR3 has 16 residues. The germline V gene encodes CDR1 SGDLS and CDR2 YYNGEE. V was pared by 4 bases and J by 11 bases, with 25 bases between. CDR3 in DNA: TGTGCCAGCAGCCCCTGGAGCTCTGGGGCCAACGATCAGCAGTTCTTC. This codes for CASSPWSSGANDQQFF.

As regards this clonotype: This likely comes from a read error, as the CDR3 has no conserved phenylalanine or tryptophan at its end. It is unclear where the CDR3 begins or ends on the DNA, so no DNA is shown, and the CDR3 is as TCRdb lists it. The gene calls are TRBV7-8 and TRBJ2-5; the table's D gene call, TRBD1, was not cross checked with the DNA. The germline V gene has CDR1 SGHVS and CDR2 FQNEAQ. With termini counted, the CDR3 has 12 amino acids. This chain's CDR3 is CASSLAGGPENH.

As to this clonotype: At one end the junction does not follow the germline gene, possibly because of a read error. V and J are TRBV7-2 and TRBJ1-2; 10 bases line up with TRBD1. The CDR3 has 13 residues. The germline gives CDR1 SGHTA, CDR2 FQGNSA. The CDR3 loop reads CASSLTGGADCGF. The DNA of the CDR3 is TGTGCCAGCAGCTTGACAGGGGGCGCCGACTGTGGCTTC.

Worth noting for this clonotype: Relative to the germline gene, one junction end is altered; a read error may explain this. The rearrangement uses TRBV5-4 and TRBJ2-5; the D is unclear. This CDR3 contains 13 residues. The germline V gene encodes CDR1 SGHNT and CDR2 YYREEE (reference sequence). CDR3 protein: CASSLSARETQYF. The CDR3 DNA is TGCGCCAGCAGCTTGTCGGCCCGAGAGACCCAGTACTTC.

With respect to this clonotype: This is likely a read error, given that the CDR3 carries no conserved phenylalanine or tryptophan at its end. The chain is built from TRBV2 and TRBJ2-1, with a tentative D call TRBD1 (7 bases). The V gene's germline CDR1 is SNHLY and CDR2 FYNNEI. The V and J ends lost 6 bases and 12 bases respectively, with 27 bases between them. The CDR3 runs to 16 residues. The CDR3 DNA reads TGTGCCAGCAGCCAGGGGGGCGCAAACGCTCAGGATGTGCAGTTCGTC. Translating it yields CASSQGGANAQDVQFV.

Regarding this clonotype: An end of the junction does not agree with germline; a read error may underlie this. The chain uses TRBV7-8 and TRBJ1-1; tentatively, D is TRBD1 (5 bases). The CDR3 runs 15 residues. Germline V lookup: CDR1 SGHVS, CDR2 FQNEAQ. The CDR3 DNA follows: TGCGCCAGCAGCTTAGGCCTTACAGGTGGCTACACCTTTTTCTTT. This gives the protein CASSLGLTGGYTFFF.

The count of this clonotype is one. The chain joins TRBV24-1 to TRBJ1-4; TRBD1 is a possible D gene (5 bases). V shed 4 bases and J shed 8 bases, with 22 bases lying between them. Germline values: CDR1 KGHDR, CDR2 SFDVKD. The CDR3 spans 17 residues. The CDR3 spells CATSEWGGEQIIEKLFF. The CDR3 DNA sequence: TGTGCCACCAGTGAGTGGGGGGGAGAACAAATCATCGAAAAACTGTTTTTT.

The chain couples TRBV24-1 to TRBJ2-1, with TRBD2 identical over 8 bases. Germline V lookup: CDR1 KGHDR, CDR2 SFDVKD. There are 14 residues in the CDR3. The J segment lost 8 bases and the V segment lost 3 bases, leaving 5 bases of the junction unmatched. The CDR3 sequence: CATSDPGLADEQFF. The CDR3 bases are TGTGCCACCAGTGATCCCGGACTAGCAGATGAGCAGTTCTTC.

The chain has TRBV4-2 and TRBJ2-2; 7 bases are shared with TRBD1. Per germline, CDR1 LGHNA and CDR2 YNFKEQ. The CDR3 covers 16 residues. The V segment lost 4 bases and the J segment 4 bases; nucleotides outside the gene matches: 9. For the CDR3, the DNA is TGTGCCAGCAGCCTTGTACAGGGGATAGGCACCGGGGAGCTGTTTTTT. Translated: CASSLVQGIGTGELFF.

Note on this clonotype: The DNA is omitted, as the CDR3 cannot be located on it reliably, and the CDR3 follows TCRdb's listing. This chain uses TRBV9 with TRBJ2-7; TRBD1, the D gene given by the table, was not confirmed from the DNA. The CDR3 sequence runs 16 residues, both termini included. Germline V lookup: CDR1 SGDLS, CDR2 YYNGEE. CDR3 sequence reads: CASSTGSDTQYFEQYV.

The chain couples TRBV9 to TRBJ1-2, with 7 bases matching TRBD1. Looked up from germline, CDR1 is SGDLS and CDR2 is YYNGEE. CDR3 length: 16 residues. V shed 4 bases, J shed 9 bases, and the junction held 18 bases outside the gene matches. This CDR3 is CASSIGDSSYNERYTF. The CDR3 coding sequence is TGTGCCAGCAGCATCGGGGACAGTTCCTACAATGAGCGCTACACCTTC.

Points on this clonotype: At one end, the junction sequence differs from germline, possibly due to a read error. CDR3 sequence (DNA): TGTGCCAGCAGCTCCAGCGAGGCAGGAGAACAACTGTTCTTT. Amino acids: CASSSSEAGEQLFF. This chain connects TRBV7-2 to TRBJ1-4; D unclear. Germline V lookup: CDR1 SGHTA, CDR2 FQGNSA. The length of the CDR3 is 14 residues.

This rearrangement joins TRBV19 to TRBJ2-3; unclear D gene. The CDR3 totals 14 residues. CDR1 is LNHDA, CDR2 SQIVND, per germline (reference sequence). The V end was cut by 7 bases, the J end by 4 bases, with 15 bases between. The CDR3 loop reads CASMGRERADTQYF. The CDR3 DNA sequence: TGTGCCAGTATGGGTAGGGAAAGAGCAGATACGCAGTATTTT.

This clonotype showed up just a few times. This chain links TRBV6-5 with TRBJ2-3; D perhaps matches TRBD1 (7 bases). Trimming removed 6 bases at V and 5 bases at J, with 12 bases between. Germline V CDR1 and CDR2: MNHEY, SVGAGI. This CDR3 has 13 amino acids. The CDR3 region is CASSQGGGDTQYF. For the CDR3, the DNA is TGTGCCAGCAGCCAGGGGGGCGGAGATACGCAGTATTTT.

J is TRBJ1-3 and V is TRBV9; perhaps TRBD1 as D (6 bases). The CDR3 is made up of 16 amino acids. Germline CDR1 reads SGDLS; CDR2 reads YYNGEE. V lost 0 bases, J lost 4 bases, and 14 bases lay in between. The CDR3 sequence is CASSVALGAEGNTIYF. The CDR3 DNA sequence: TGTGCCAGCAGCGTAGCTCTGGGGGCTGAAGGAAACACCATATATTTT.

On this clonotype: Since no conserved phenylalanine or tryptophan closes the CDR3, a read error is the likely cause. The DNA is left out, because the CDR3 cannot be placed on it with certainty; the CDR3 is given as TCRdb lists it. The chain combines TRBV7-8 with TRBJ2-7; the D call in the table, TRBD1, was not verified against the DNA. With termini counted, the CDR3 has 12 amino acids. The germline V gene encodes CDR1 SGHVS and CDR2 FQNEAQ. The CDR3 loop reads CASSFGQGAEKL.

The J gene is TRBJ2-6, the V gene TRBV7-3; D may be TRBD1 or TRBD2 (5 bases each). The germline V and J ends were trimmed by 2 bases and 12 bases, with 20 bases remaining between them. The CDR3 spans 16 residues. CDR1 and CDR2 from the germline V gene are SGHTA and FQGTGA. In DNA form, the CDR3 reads TGTGCCAGCAGCTTAGCAGGTAGCTACGGGGCGAGCGTCCTGACTTTC. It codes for CASSLAGSYGASVLTF.

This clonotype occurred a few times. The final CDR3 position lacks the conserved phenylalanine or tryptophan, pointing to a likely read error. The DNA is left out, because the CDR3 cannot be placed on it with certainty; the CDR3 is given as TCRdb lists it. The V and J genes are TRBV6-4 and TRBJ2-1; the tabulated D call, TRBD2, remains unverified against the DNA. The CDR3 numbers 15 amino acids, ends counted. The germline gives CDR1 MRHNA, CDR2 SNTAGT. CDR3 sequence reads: CASSDGTSGGNEKFL.

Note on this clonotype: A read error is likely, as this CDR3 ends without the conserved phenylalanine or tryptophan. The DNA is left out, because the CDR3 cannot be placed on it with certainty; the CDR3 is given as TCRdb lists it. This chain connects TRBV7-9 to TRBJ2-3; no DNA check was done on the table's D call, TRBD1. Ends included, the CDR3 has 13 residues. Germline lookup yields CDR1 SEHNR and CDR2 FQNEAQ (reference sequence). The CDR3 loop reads CAGRGASTTQYFG.

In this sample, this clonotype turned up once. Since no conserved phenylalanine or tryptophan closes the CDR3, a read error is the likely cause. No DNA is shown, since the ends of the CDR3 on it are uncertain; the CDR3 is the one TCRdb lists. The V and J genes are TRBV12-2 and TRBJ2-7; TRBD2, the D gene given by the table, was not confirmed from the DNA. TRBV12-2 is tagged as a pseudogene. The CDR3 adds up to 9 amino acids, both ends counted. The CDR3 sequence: CASRLGLAG.

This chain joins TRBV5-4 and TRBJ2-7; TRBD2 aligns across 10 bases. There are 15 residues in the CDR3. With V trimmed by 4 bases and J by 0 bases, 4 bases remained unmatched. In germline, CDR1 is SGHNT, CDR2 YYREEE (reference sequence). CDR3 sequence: CASSVTSGDSYEQYV. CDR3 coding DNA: TGTGCCAGCAGCGTTACTAGCGGGGACTCCTACGAGCAGTACGTC.

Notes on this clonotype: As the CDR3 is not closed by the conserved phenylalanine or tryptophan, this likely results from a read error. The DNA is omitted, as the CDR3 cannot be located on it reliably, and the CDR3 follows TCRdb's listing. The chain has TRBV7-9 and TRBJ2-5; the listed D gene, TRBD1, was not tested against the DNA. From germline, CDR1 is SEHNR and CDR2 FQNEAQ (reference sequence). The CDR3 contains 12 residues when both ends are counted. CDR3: CASQWASNTQDY.

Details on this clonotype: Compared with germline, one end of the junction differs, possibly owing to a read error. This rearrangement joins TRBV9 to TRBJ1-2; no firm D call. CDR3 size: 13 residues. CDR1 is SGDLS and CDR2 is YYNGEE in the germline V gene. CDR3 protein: CASSQGPAGRYTF. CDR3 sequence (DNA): TGTGCCAGCAGCCAAGGCCCAGCAGGTCGCTACACTTTC.

The CDR3 here is CASSLQGSSPADTQYF. Written as DNA, the CDR3 is TGTGCCAGCAGCTTACAGGGTTCGTCCCCCGCAGATACGCAGTATTTT. The J gene is TRBJ2-3, the V gene TRBV11-2; TRBD1 might be the D (5 bases). This CDR3 has 16 amino acids. Germline assignment: CDR1 SGHAT and CDR2 FQNNGV. Trimming stripped 2 bases from V and 4 bases from J, with 16 bases between.

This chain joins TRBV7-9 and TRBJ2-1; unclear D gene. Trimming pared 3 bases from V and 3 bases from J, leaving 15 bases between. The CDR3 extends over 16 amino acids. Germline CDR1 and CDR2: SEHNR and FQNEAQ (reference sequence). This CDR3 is CASSFQRSVGYNEQFF. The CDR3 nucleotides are TGTGCCAGCAGCTTTCAAAGAAGCGTGGGCTACAATGAGCAGTTCTTC.

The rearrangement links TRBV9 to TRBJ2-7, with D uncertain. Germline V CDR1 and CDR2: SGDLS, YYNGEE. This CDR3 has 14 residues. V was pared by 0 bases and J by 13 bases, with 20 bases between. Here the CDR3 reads CASSVDMSEFHYYF. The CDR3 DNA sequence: TGTGCCAGCAGCGTAGACATGAGTGAGTTCCACTATTACTTC. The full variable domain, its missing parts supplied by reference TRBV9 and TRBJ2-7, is DSGVTQTPKHLITATGQRVTLRCSPRSGDLSVYWYQQSLDQGLQFLIQYYNGEERAKGNILERFSAQQFPDLHSELNLSSLELGDSALYFCASSVDMSEFHYYFGPGTRLTVT.

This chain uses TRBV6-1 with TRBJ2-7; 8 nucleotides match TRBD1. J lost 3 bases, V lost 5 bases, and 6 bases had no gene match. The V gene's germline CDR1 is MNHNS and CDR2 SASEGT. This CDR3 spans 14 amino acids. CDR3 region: CASSHLGTGYEQYF. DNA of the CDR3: TGTGCCAGCAGTCACCTCGGGACAGGCTACGAGCAGTACTTC.

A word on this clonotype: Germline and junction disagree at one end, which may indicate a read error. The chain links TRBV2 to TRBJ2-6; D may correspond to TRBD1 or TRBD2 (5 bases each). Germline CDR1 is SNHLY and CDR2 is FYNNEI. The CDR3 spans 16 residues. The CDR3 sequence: CASGFAGSYGANVLTF. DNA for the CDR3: TGTGCCAGCGGCTTCGCGGGTAGCTACGGGGCGAACGTCCTGACTTTC.